This T cell receptor (beta chain) was captured in a study of blood T cells in healthy people across ages. Study-wide findings and caveats: Compared with aged donors, long-lived donors showed fewer expanded clones, suggesting selection.

Then a second PCR, running roughly 7 to 11 cycles, was carried out with a sample-barcoded 5' primer and a J-beta primer mix. TCRdb reanalysed the 5' RACE reads using MiXCR and keeps one entry per CDR3 protein. This table has about 1.8 million distinct CDR3 sequences, 49% appearing once. Every sample had a minimum of 6.5 million PBMCs isolated. With regard to this clonotype: As yet, its antigen is unknown.

The receptor was derived from a middle-aged woman in good health. The sequencing input was blood.

In DNA form, the CDR3 reads TGTGCCAGCACCCCCGGGACAGGGATGAGGAGCAATCAGCCCCAGCATTTT. It encodes CASTPGTGMRSNQPQHF. The V and J genes are TRBV12-3 or TRBV12-4 and TRBJ1-5, with 9 bases lining up with TRBD1. J was trimmed by 1 base and V by 7 bases; bases with no gene match: 11. CDR3 length equals 17 residues.